This T cell receptor (beta chain) was found in a study of blood T cell repertoires in COVID-19. Recovered participants had two consecutive negative NP/OP PCR tests, healthcare professional clearance, or symptom resolution. From germline, CDR1 is MNHEY and CDR2 SMNVEV (reference sequence). The CDR3 spans 15 residues. V lost 2 bases and J lost 0, with 10 bases in between. Under the authors' procedure: From reference gene primer amplification, estimates of nucleated cell counts were derived. This table comes from immunoSEQ multiplex PCR, and its TCRdb copy is limited to in-frame clones, with some not included. V and J calls and clone size are copied from that table; D and trimming were computed from the DNA. The table shows hundreds of thousands of clones, with over 75% occurring only once.

The TCR was taken from a woman aged 18-29 years who had recovered from COVID-19. This chain links TRBV27 with TRBJ1-1; D is unclear. The specimen sequenced was PBMCs or T cells enriched from blood (not recorded which). In DNA, the CDR3 is TGTGCCAGCAGTTTAGCGACCGGGATGAACACTGAAGCTTTCTTT. It is translated as CASSLATGMNTEAFF.